What follows are 8 T cell receptor beta chains derived from one specimen sequenced in a study of T cell responses to AZD1222 COVID-19 vaccine. Assay: immunoSEQ multiplex PCR; the TCRdb copy retains only in-frame clones and omits some. The sample includes approximately 140,000 clones, about 93% of them seen just once. The sample here was peripheral blood, taken on day 0 of AZD1222 vaccination. The receptor set was obtained from an adult in good health.

CDR3 nucleotides: TGTGCCAGCAGCTTTTTGACGGTCGATCAGCCCCAGCATTTT. Amino acids: CASSFLTVDQPQHF. V and J are TRBV7-2 and TRBJ1-5; unclear D gene. Trimming shortened V by 3 bases and J by 5 bases, and 11 bases separated the two germline ends. The CDR3 consists of 14 residues. CDR1 is SGHTA and CDR2 is FQGNSA in the germline V gene. The full variable domain, completed using reference TRBV7-2 and TRBJ1-5, is GAGVSQSPSNKVTEKGKDVELRCDPISGHTALYWYRQSLGQGLEFLIYFQGNSAPDKSGLPSDRFSAERTGGSVSTLTIQRTQQEDSAVYLCASSFLTVDQPQHFGDGTRLSIL.

The chain recombines TRBV12-5 with TRBJ2-1; 8 nucleotides match TRBD2. Germline CDR1 LGHNT, CDR2 FRNRAP. The CDR3 totals 15 residues. J gave up 7 bases and V 2 bases, and 7 bases lay outside the gene matches. The CDR3 DNA reads as TGTGCTAGTGGTTTGCCGGGACTAGGAGAGAATGAGCAGTTCTTC. Translated: CASGLPGLGENEQFF. Drawing the rest from reference TRBV12-5 and TRBJ2-1, the complete variable domain is DARVTQTPRHKVTEMGQEVTMRCQPILGHNTVFWYRQTMMQGLELLAYFRNRAPLDDSGMPKDRFSAEMPDATLATLKIQPSEPRDSAVYFCASGLPGLGENEQFFGPGTRLTVL.

The V gene is TRBV7-9, the J gene TRBJ1-6, with 7 bases fitting TRBD1. Trimming cost V 1 base and J 9 bases; bases outside gene matches: 0. This CDR3 spans 13 amino acids. From germline, CDR1 is SEHNR and CDR2 FQNEAQ (reference sequence). The CDR3 protein is CASSLGTGSPLHF. The CDR3 DNA follows: TGTGCCAGCAGCTTAGGGACAGGTTCACCCCTCCACTTT.

The V and J genes are TRBV3-1 (or the pseudogene TRBV3-2) and TRBJ1-2; 11 nucleotides align to TRBD1. Per germline, CDR1 LGHDT and CDR2 YNNKEL (reference sequence). This CDR3 has 15 amino acids. The J segment lost 6 bases and the V segment lost 1 base, leaving 4 bases of the junction unmatched. The CDR3 DNA reads TGTGCCAGCAGCCAAGCGGACAGGGGGCGGGATGGCTACACCTTC. Translating gives CASSQADRGRDGYTF.

This chain uses TRBV6-2 or TRBV6-3 with TRBJ1-1; D is uncertain. The CDR3 sequence is 12 residues long. V lost 6 bases, J lost 6 bases, and 11 bases lay in between. Germline lookup yields CDR1 MNHEY and CDR2 SVGEGT. CDR3 nucleotide sequence: TGTGCCAGCAGCCGATCGGTTCCTGAAGCTTTCTTT. It translates to CASSRSVPEAFF.

V gene TRBV5-1 combines with J gene TRBJ2-6, with a weak D call TRBD1 (5 bases). This CDR3 has 16 residues. Germline CDR1 and CDR2: SGHRS and YFSETQ. V was clipped by 4 bases and J by 0 bases, with 11 bases between them. The CDR3 region is CASSLTVLSGANVLTF. The DNA of the CDR3 is TGCGCCAGCAGCCTGACAGTGCTCTCTGGGGCCAACGTCCTGACTTTC.

This clone was seen once. The chain employs TRBV7-2 and TRBJ2-7; TRBD2 matches 12 bases. In germline, CDR1 is SGHTA, CDR2 FQGNSA. CDR3 length: 15 residues. With V trimmed by 5 bases and J by 2 bases, 4 bases remained unmatched. CDR3 sequence (DNA): TGTGCCAGCAGCCAAGGACTAGCGGGGACCTACGAGCAGTACTTC. It codes for CASSQGLAGTYEQYF.

V and J are TRBV15 and TRBJ1-5; possibly TRBD1 for D (6 bases). The CDR3 sequence is 16 residues long. CDR1 and CDR2 from the germline V gene are LNHNV and YYDKDF (reference sequence). V was clipped by 1 base and J by 3 bases, with 13 bases between them. CDR3 region: CATSRGSGDHNQPQHF. The CDR3 nucleotides read TGTGCCACCAGCAGAGGGTCAGGGGACCACAATCAGCCCCAGCATTTT.